Listed here are 18 T cell receptor beta chains from one sample, sequenced in a study of cytomegalovirus exposure and HLA in healthy donors (dated by TCRdb to the late 2010s). Library preparation was by the immunoSEQ multiplex PCR assay. For the multiplex PCR, a mixture combining 60 forward primers for TCR Vbeta segments and 13 reverse primers for TCR Jbeta segments was used. This is the immuneACCESS table as TCRdb keeps it, with only in-frame sequences that have V and J called. A part of the clones is gone; compared with another copy, unresolved V genes explain less than half, and the rest is unexplained. In all, the sample holds approximately 150,000 clones, and 70% of those were seen once. 4.7% of the sample is taken by the ten largest. Sequencing input: PBMCs. The origin of the receptors is a man aged 18 to 30 in good health and CMV-seropositive.

This clone was seen only a few times. CDR3 region: CASTWGGQGSEAFF. The DNA of the CDR3 is TGTGCCAGCACATGGGGGGGGCAGGGCTCTGAAGCTTTCTTT. The J gene is TRBJ1-1, the V gene TRBV2; possibly TRBD1 for D (6 bases). This CDR3 comprises 14 residues. Germline V gives CDR1 SNHLY, CDR2 FYNNEI. Trimming left V 7 bases short and J 6 bases short, with 18 bases between.

The CDR3 region has the DNA TGTGCCAGCAGCTCGCAGCAGGGGGCGAACACTGAAGCTTTCTTT. Translated, it gives CASSSQQGANTEAFF. The chain combines TRBV5-5 with TRBJ1-1; TRBD1 agrees at 8 bases. This CDR3 region has 15 residues. Germline trimming cut 3 bases from V and 1 base from J; bases unmatched to any gene: 5. The germline CDR1 and CDR2 sequences are SGHKS and YYEKEE (reference sequence). The full variable domain, its missing parts supplied by reference TRBV5-5 and TRBJ1-1, is DAGVTQSPTHLIKTRGQQVTLRCSPISGHKSVSWYQQVLGQGPQFIFQYYEKEERGRGNFPDRFSARQFPNYSSELNVNALLLGDSALYLCASSSQQGANTEAFFGQGTRLTVV.

The gene calls are TRBV10-3 and TRBJ2-7; D remains unclear. V gave up 0 bases and J gave up 2 bases, with 11 bases separating them. This CDR3 spans 15 amino acids. Germline-derived CDR1 and CDR2 are ENHRY and SYGVKD. As DNA, the CDR3 is TGTGCCATCAGTGAGTCTACAGACGCACCCTACGAGCAGTACGTC. It translates to CAISESTDAPYEQYV.

The chain carries TRBV29-1 and TRBJ1-2; D gene uncertain. Germline V gene sequence: CDR1 SQVTM, CDR2 ANQGSEA. The germline V and J ends were trimmed by 7 bases and 3 bases, with 15 bases remaining between them. The CDR3 is 13 amino acids. The CDR3 bases are TGCAGCGCACGCTTTGGGCAAGACTATGGCTACACCTTC. Its translation: CSARFGQDYGYTF.

V usage is TRBV9 and J usage is TRBJ2-7; D might be TRBD2 (6 bases). This CDR3 is 15 amino acids long. The V end was cut by 0 bases, the J end by 0 bases, with 10 bases between. The germline CDR1 and CDR2 sequences are SGDLS and YYNGEE. The chain's CDR3 is CASSVGASASYEQYV. The CDR3 coding sequence is TGTGCCAGCAGCGTAGGGGCTAGCGCCTCCTACGAGCAGTACGTC.

CDR3 sequence: CASGRPKKTGASLSNTEAFF. The DNA for the CDR3 is TGTGCTAGTGGCCGCCCCAAGAAAACAGGGGCCTCGCTCTCTAACACTGAAGCTTTCTTT. The chain combines TRBV12-5 with TRBJ1-1; 7 nucleotides line up with TRBD1. Germline CDR1 is LGHNT and CDR2 is FRNRAP. With V trimmed by 6 bases and J by 2 bases, 24 bases remained unmatched. The CDR3 runs 20 residues. The full variable domain, its missing parts supplied by reference TRBV12-5 and TRBJ1-1, is DARVTQTPRHKVTEMGQEVTMRCQPILGHNTVFWYRQTMMQGLELLAYFRNRAPLDDSGMPKDRFSAEMPDATLATLKIQPSEPRDSAVYFCASGRPKKTGASLSNTEAFFGQGTRLTVV.

This chain joins TRBV9 and TRBJ1-2; 7 bases line up with TRBD1. Germline trimming cut 3 bases from V and 5 bases from J; bases unmatched to any gene: 10. CDR1 SGDLS and CDR2 YYNGEE come from the germline V gene. This CDR3 comprises 15 residues. Here the CDR3 reads CASSDRTGVRYGYTF. The CDR3, as DNA: TGTGCCAGCAGCGACCGTACAGGGGTTAGGTATGGCTACACCTTC.

The V and J genes are TRBV7-8 and TRBJ1-2; 9 bases agree with TRBD1. The CDR3 consists of 15 residues. V lost 5 bases to trimming and J lost 4 bases; unmatched junction nucleotides: 8. The germline V gene has CDR1 SGHVS and CDR2 FQNEAQ. CDR3: CASSQPDRGVYGYTF. The CDR3 region has the DNA TGTGCCAGCAGCCAGCCCGACAGGGGGGTCTATGGCTACACCTTC.

A single count supports this clone. The chain has TRBV6-6 and TRBJ1-5; D uncertain. Trimming removed 0 bases from V and 7 bases from J, with 7 bases in between. The germline V gene encodes CDR1 MNHNY and CDR2 SVGAGI (reference sequence). This CDR3 has 13 amino acids. The CDR3 reads CASSYSEGQPQHF. In nucleotides, the CDR3 is TGTGCCAGCAGTTACTCGGAGGGACAGCCCCAGCATTTT.

This rearrangement joins TRBV9 to TRBJ1-5; possibly TRBD1 for D (6 bases). Trimming shortened V by 4 bases and J by 1 base, and 15 bases separated the two germline ends. This CDR3 is 16 amino acids long. Germline CDR1 and CDR2: SGDLS and YYNGEE. The CDR3 reads CASSPGAGASNQPQHF. In nucleotides, the CDR3 is TGTGCCAGCAGCCCTGGAGCAGGGGCGAGCAATCAGCCCCAGCATTTT.

In this sample, this clone turned up a few times. The V call is TRBV5-6, the J call TRBJ2-1; D uncertain. Per the germline V gene, CDR1 is SGHDT and CDR2 is YYEEEE. The CDR3 loop spans 14 amino acids. V lost 2 bases and J 4 bases, leaving 10 bases between the germline ends. The CDR3 DNA sequence: TGTGCCAGCAGCTTCTACAGCTTTTACAATGAGCAGTTCTTC. Translated: CASSFYSFYNEQFF.

The chain combines TRBV5-4 with TRBJ1-1, with D maybe TRBD1 (5 bases). This CDR3 contains 14 residues. V was cut by 6 bases and J by 3 bases, with 15 bases left in between. Germline V gene sequence: CDR1 SGHNT, CDR2 YYREEE (reference sequence). The CDR3 here is CASNLQEEDTEAFF. CDR3 sequence (DNA): TGTGCCAGCAACTTACAGGAAGAGGACACTGAAGCTTTCTTT.

This clone has only a few counts. V and J are TRBV14 and TRBJ2-1; 12 bases line up with TRBD2. The CDR3 length is 15 residues. The V gene's germline CDR1 is SGHDN and CDR2 FVKESK. V was pared by 6 bases and J by 4 bases, with 4 bases of the junction left unmatched. The CDR3 protein is CASSHGTSGYNEQFF. Written as DNA, the CDR3 is TGTGCCAGCAGTCACGGGACTAGCGGGTACAATGAGCAGTTCTTC.

V gene TRBV6-1 combines with J gene TRBJ2-3, with TRBD2 matching 13 bases. The CDR3 runs to 17 residues. The V and J ends lost 3 bases and 4 bases, in that order; junction bases with no gene match: 7. CDR1 and CDR2 from the germline V gene are MNHNS and SASEGT. The CDR3 nucleotides are TGTGCCAGCAGTGATCCAGGACTAGCGGGAGCATCAGATACGCAGTATTTT. Its translation is CASSDPGLAGASDTQYF.

This clone came up once. The rearrangement links TRBV27 to TRBJ2-1; 8 bases are a match to TRBD1. Germline CDR1 reads MNHEY; CDR2 reads SMNVEV (reference sequence). The CDR3 runs to 12 residues. V shed 5 bases and J 7 bases; nucleotides not matched to a gene: 1. In nucleotides, the CDR3 is TGTGCCAGCAGTCGACAGGGGAATGAGCAGTTCTTC. Its protein product is CASSRQGNEQFF.

V usage is TRBV6-6 and J usage is TRBJ2-3; 10 nucleotides line up with TRBD2. The CDR3 is 14 amino acids. In germline, CDR1 is MNHNY, CDR2 SVGAGI (reference sequence). V was clipped by 9 bases and J by 2 bases; unmatched bases: 5. The CDR3 nucleotides are TGTGCCAGTCGCCTAGCGGGGGACACAGATACGCAGTATTTT. This codes for CASRLAGDTDTQYF.

This chain joins TRBV2 and TRBJ1-5; D call uncertain. V shed 4 bases and J shed 1 base, with 11 bases lying between them. CDR1 and CDR2 (germline): SNHLY, FYNNEI. CDR3 length: 15 amino acids. The CDR3 DNA is TGTGCCAGCAGTGCCGAGGGTGCGAGCAATCAGCCCCAGCATTTT. This codes for CASSAEGASNQPQHF.

This clone was seen more than once but under ten times. The DNA of the CDR3 is TGTGCCAGCAGTGAAAGGGAGTATAATTCACCCCTCCACTTT. Amino acid sequence: CASSEREYNSPLHF. The chain combines TRBV25-1 with TRBJ1-6; D call uncertain. The CDR3 totals 14 residues. Trimming removed 2 bases at V and 4 bases at J, with 6 bases between. CDR1 is MGHDK and CDR2 is SYGVNS in the germline V gene.